The subject of this entry is one T cell receptor (beta chain). Its binding antigen is unknown. Per-base quality was not reported, and no clone a single base away is much larger than it. Repertoire sequencing was done on genomic DNA taken from frozen pancreas tissue. Genomic DNA, 2-3 ug, was extracted from umbilical cord blood or frozen pancreas using the DNeasy Blood and Tissue Kit. The sample originates from a study of fetal regulatory T cell absence and autoimmunity (dated by TCRdb to between 2016 and 2019). Regarding the complete study: Exocrine pancreas autoimmunity was observed in the IPEX patients in the absence of clinical diabetes.

V was cut back by 0 bases and J by 6 bases, leaving a gap of 8 bases between them. According to the germline V gene, CDR1 reads MNHEY and CDR2 reads SVGAGI. The cysteine opens and the phenylalanine closes a CDR3 of 14 amino acids. Here the CDR3 DNA is all that survives: 42 bases in frame from base 1. Results and caveats for the whole study, not just this receptor: The oligoclonal enrichment was interpreted as supporting antigen-driven autoimmunity in the pancreas before birth in IPEX syndrome. Compared with cord blood, the pancreas TCR compartment showed significant oligoclonal enrichment, and some top clones were enriched more than 80-fold. Cord blood and pancreas had broadly similar TRB gene family usage, resembling published neonatal and adult repertoires.

Amplification and barcoding of TCRbeta CDR3 regions were carried out by two-step multiplex PCR on the immunoSEQ human TCRbeta survey platform. Libraries were sequenced on Illumina instruments, and IgH from the same samples was sequenced in parallel. The original pipeline was this. To remove PCR and sequencing errors, raw reads were filtered against the IMGT V, D, J definitions and then binned using a nearest-neighbor algorithm. Clones were defined by identical nucleotide sequence; differential abundance between tissues used per-clone Fisher exact tests with pFDR threshold p<0.01. Clones with frequencies too low for statistical inference were excluded by a minimum inclusion filter of 10 in either sample. The immunoSEQ Analyzer was used for pairwise clonal comparisons, and IMGT tools were used to assess gene family usage. TCRdb provides this immuneACCESS table in a form limited to in-frame rearrangements. Some clones are lacking; in checked studies, under half of them reflect an unresolved V gene, and why the rest are absent is not known. That table supplies the V and J calls and clone size; D and trimming were determined from the DNA. Recorded for this sample are 95,000 or so clones; about two thirds of them occurred a single time. Of the sample, roughly 2% is held by the ten largest clones.

The sample was pancreas tissue. This receptor chain uses TRBV6-5 and TRBJ1-4; the D gene cannot be resolved reliably. This TCR was recovered from a male donor with IPEX syndrome. CDR3 sequence: CASSYSTLDEKLFF. The DNA sequence is TGTGCCAGCAGTTACTCGACCCTCGATGAAAAACTGTTTTTT.